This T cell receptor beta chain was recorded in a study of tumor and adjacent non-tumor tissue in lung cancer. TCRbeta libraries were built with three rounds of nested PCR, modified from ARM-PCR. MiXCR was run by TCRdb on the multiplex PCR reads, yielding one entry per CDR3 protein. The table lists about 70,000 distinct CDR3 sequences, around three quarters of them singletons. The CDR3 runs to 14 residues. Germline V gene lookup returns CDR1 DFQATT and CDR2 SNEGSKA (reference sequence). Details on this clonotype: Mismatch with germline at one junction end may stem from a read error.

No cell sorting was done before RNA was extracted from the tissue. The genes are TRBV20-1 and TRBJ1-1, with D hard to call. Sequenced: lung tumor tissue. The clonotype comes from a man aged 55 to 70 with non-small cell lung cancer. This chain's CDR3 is CSAVSMGMNTEVFF. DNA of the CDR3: TGCAGTGCTGTCTCCATGGGGATGAACACTGAAGTTTTCTTT.